This TCR beta chain was obtained from a study of identifying expanded T cells in peripheral blood. Study-level results: Around 1.2 clones differed between technical replicates, versus approximately 16 and 20 over time. Across healthy donors, higher total template counts meant significantly greater approximately two-week count variance.

No infections or other immune events were documented during collection. As concerns this clone: Its antigen is unknown.

Germline V gene data show CDR1 as SNHLY and CDR2 as FYNNEI. The CDR3 is 14 residues long. The J segment lost 4 bases and the V segment lost 8 bases, leaving 5 bases of the junction unmatched. Data came from immunoSEQ multiplex PCR; TCRdb stores just in-frame clones and leaves some out. The sample carries around 91,000 clones, 70% to 90% recorded once. Sequencing input: blood. The sequence derives from a person between 18 and 70 years old in good health. This chain joins TRBV2 and TRBJ2-3; 11 bases line up with TRBD1. The CDR3 DNA follows: TGTGCCAGCTCGGGACAGGGGGTCGCAGATACGCAGTATTTT. Its translation is CASSGQGVADTQYF.